This T cell receptor beta chain was obtained from a study of Ad26.COV2.S vaccination and SARS-CoV-2 variants. The sample's treatment: some 20 received Ad26.COV2.S at low or high dose, single or two shots; about 5 received placebo; per-sample allocation not given. Day 63 after the first vaccine or placebo injection was the time point for sampling. Data came from immunoSEQ multiplex PCR; TCRdb stores just in-frame clones and leaves some out. The table has about 400,000 clones, roughly nine tenths seen once. The CDR3 is made up of 16 amino acids. V dropped 5 bases and J dropped 4; count of bases not matched to a gene: 6. Germline values: CDR1 MDHEN, CDR2 SYDVKM.

The sample here was peripheral blood, taken in a trial of Ad26.COV2.S vaccine versus placebo. The receptor's source is a person between 18 and 60 years old who received the Ad26.COV2.S COVID-19 vaccine or a placebo. The chain links TRBV28 to TRBJ1-5; 12 bases match TRBD1. CDR3 sequence: CASSTGTGGENQPQHF. CDR3 DNA sequence: TGTGCCAGCAGTACCGGGACAGGGGGCGAGAATCAGCCCCAGCATTTT.